A single T cell receptor (beta chain) is shown here with its context. Its antigen is unidentified. The data were taken from a study of vaccination and CD4 T cells after COVID-19. The CDR3 contains 16 residues. Germline V gene lookup returns CDR1 SGHTA and CDR2 FQGNSA. The V end lost 4 bases, the J end lost 5 bases, and 18 bases lay between the germline ends. This sample's treatment: roughly 11-day PBMC culture with coronavirus spike peptide pools or control peptides (ViraFEST assay). The unexposed donor provided CD4+ T cells, which were taken before the COVID-19 pandemic (2011-2018). The Oncomine TCR Beta short-read assay was applied to DNA of cultured CD4+ T cells. From CD4+ T cells that had been cultured, genomic DNA was extracted. TCRdb reprocessed the PCR reads via MiXCR and lists one record per CDR3 protein. The data contain some 10,000 distinct CDR3 sequences, approximately 35% of them singletons.

Broader study findings: Among those convalescent, a median around 86% of reactive clones emerged solely post-vaccination. Within convalescent individuals, 304 out of 307 vaccine-specific clones proved to be spike mono-reactive.

Sequencing was done on a sample of CD4+ T cells from blood, cultured in vitro. This sequence was found in a human donor in good health. The V and J genes are TRBV7-2 and TRBJ2-1; perhaps D is TRBD1 or TRBD2 (5 bases each). The CDR3 sequence: CASSSRGWEENNEQFF. CDR3 bases: TGTGCCAGCAGCTCCCGGGGCTGGGAAGAAAACAATGAGCAGTTCTTC.